This T cell receptor beta chain was found in a study of metastatic and nonmetastatic thyroid tumors. The overall study: Malignant and benign thyroid patients had repertoires compared in peripheral blood and tumor or nodule tissue.

From the PCR reads, TCRdb re-called clones with MiXCR. Of about 35,000 clones in the sample, 19% are singletons; the top ten hold 18%. This clone was found many times. Its antigen is unknown. The CDR3 totals 16 residues. Germline V gives CDR1 MGHRA, CDR2 YSYEKL. J lost 5 bases, V lost 4 bases, and 13 bases had no gene match. General study findings and limits: Reports indicated that malignant thyroid tumors showed significantly higher TCR beta diversity than benign nodules did, in blood and tumor.

Not a single patient had been given any form of treatment at any point before undergoing thyroid surgery. The clonotype was recovered from a female donor with papillary thyroid cancer or a benign thyroid nodule (not recorded which). Some clones in this sample may be carry-over from other donors' samples. Material for sequencing was blood. The chain is built from TRBV4-1 and TRBJ1-2; 7 bases agree with TRBD1. CDR3 sequence (DNA): TGCGCCAGCAGCCGGACGCGTATGGACAGGAGATATGGCTACACCTTC. This sequence encodes CASSRTRMDRRYGYTF.